This T cell receptor (beta chain) was sequenced for a study of blood T cell repertoires in COVID-19. This CDR3 has 14 residues. In germline, CDR1 is LNHDA, CDR2 SQIVND (reference sequence). The V and J ends lost 5 bases and 2 bases respectively, with 10 bases between them. Assay: immunoSEQ multiplex PCR; the TCRdb copy retains only in-frame clones and omits some. The sample shows about 130,000 clones, 80% to 95% of them seen only once. Seattle patients were enrolled during active infection and followed longitudinally. The chain carries TRBV19 and TRBJ1-5; no definite D call. Material for sequencing was peripheral blood. The sequence was obtained from a man between 50 and 59 years old with COVID-19, enrolled during active disease. The CDR3 loop is CASSLREGNQPQHF. The CDR3 DNA sequence: TGTGCCAGTAGTTTACGGGAGGGCAATCAGCCCCAGCATTTT.